The 8 T cell receptor beta chains below come from one sample, sequenced in a study of T cells in narcolepsy. The assay was immunoSEQ multiplex PCR, and TCRdb's table has in-frame clones only and misses some. This sample yields some 20,000 clones, of which less than 90% are seen a single time; roughly 1.7% belongs to the top ten. Sequenced material: memory (CD45RA-) CD4+ T cells from blood. These receptors were taken from a human donor in good health.

This chain links TRBV27 with TRBJ2-1, with 10 bases matching TRBD2. Germline V gene lookup returns CDR1 MNHEY and CDR2 SMNVEV (reference sequence). The CDR3 runs 15 residues. V dropped 2 bases and J dropped 10; count of bases not matched to a gene: 8. CDR3: CASSLASGSGGEQFF. In DNA, the CDR3 is TGTGCCAGCAGTTTAGCTAGCGGGAGCGGGGGAGAGCAGTTCTTC.

V is TRBV29-1 and J is TRBJ1-2; possible D gene TRBD1, 6 bases. Germline CDR1 reads SQVTM; CDR2 reads ANQGSEA. The CDR3 spans 14 residues. V was shortened by 4 bases and J by 2 bases, with 14 bases between the two germline ends. CDR3 sequence reads: CSVGRLGTNYGYTF. The CDR3 nucleotides are TGCAGCGTTGGTCGACTGGGGACAAACTATGGCTACACCTTC.

The V and J genes are TRBV2 and TRBJ2-7; possible D gene TRBD2, 5 bases. The CDR3 totals 12 residues. V shed 2 bases and J shed 4 bases, with 6 bases lying between them. CDR1 is SNHLY and CDR2 is FYNNEI in the germline V gene. CDR3 sequence: CASSESGYEQYF. Here the CDR3 DNA reads TGTGCCAGCAGTGAATCGGGGTACGAGCAGTACTTC.

Written as DNA, the CDR3 is TGTGCCTCCGGCCCGGGGGCTATTGGAAACACCATATATTTT. Protein product: CASGPGAIGNTIYF. The rearrangement links TRBV6-1 to TRBJ1-3; possibly TRBD1 for D (6 bases). Germline values: CDR1 MNHNS, CDR2 SASEGT. V lost 11 bases, J lost 3 bases, and 17 bases lay in between. The length of the CDR3 is 14 residues.

This chain uses TRBV7-9 with TRBJ2-3, with TRBD1 matching 7 bases. Germline V CDR1 and CDR2: SEHNR, FQNEAQ (reference sequence). Trimming at V came to 4 bases and at J to 2 bases, leaving 6 bases not matched to a gene. The CDR3 has 15 amino acids. The CDR3 reads CASSYGDSATDTQYF. CDR3 DNA sequence: TGTGCCAGCAGCTACGGGGACAGTGCCACAGATACGCAGTATTTT. Supplemented by reference TRBV7-9 and TRBJ2-3, the full variable domain reads DTGVSQNPRHKITKRGQNVTFRCDPISEHNRLYWYRQTLGQGPEFLTYFQNEAQLEKSRLLSDRFSAERPKGSFSTLEIQRTEQGDSAMYLCASSYGDSATDTQYFGPGTRLTVL.

This clone has only one observation. This rearrangement joins TRBV7-2 to TRBJ2-3; D unresolved. V shed 7 bases and J shed 8 bases, with 13 bases lying between them. Germline V gene data show CDR1 as SGHTA and CDR2 as FQGNSA. The CDR3 is 12 residues long. CDR3 sequence (DNA): TGTGCCAGCACCACCTTTGGCGGTACGCAGTATTTT. It yields the protein CASTTFGGTQYF.

The chain is built from TRBV5-1 and TRBJ2-1, with 11 bases matching TRBD2. Trimming cost V 4 bases and J 5 bases; bases outside gene matches: 8. Germline CDR1 reads SGHRS; CDR2 reads YFSETQ. The CDR3 extends over 16 amino acids. DNA for the CDR3: TGCGCCAGCAGCACGCTACTAGCGGGAGTTGACAATGAGCAGTTCTTC. Protein sequence: CASSTLLAGVDNEQFF. The whole variable domain, remainder taken from reference TRBV5-1 and TRBJ2-1, is KAGVTQTPRYLIKTRGQQVTLSCSPISGHRSVSWYQQTPGQGLQFLFEYFSETQRNKGNFPGRFSGRQFSNSRSEMNVSTLELGDSALYLCASSTLLAGVDNEQFFGPGTRLTVL.

The genes are TRBV10-3 and TRBJ2-5, with 9 nucleotides matching TRBD1. The germline CDR1 and CDR2 sequences are ENHRY and SYGVKD. CDR3 length: 15 amino acids. The ends lost 7 bases at V and 5 bases at J; junction bases unmatched: 11. The CDR3 protein is CAINSGQGGLETQYF. The CDR3 nucleotides read TGTGCCATCAACTCGGGACAGGGAGGTTTGGAGACCCAGTACTTC.